One sample yielded the 15 T cell receptor beta chains listed below, sequenced in a study of cytomegalovirus exposure and HLA in healthy donors. The primer mix had 60 Vbeta and 13 Jbeta primers. Profiled with immunoSEQ multiplex PCR; TCRdb holds only in-frame clones, not every one. The sample has 180,000 or so clones. The sample was PBMCs. These TCRs come from a boy younger than 18 in good health and CMV-seronegative.

Comment on this clone: Distinct nucleotide sequences in the sample also encode this CDR3. This chain links TRBV5-1 with TRBJ1-1; D unresolved. Looked up from germline, CDR1 is SGHRS and CDR2 is YFSETQ. V gave up 0 bases and J gave up 2 bases, with 8 bases separating them. This CDR3 has 14 amino acids. The CDR3 loop reads CASSLGGLNTEAFF. In DNA form, the CDR3 reads TGCGCCAGCAGCTTGGGAGGGCTCAACACTGAAGCTTTCTTT.

This chain uses TRBV4-1 with TRBJ2-5; unclear D gene. The DNA matches TRBJ2-7 better at its end, which makes the J call doubtful. CDR1 and CDR2 from the germline V gene are MGHRA and YSYEKL. The CDR3 has 14 amino acids. The CDR3 bases are TGCGCCAGCAGCACCGCCCGGAGCTCCTACGAGCAGTACTTC. Translation: CASSTARSSYEQYF.

The genes are TRBV19 and TRBJ1-4, with D possibly matching TRBD1 (5 bases). Germline CDR1 is LNHDA and CDR2 is SQIVND (reference sequence). This CDR3 has 14 residues. V was trimmed by 5 bases and J by 5 bases, leaving 12 bases between them. CDR3 amino acids: CASSGSRGNEKLFF. The CDR3 region has the DNA TGTGCCAGTAGTGGAAGCCGGGGGAATGAAAAACTGTTTTTT.

The CDR3 sequence is CASSVSSGGADTQYF. The CDR3 bases are TGTGCCAGCAGTGTATCTAGCGGGGGGGCGGATACGCAGTATTTT. This sequence joins TRBV6-1 and TRBJ2-3; TRBD2 agrees at 12 bases. The junction had 5 bases not matched to a gene; V was cut back by 4 bases and J by 6 bases. The CDR3 contains 15 residues. The germline V gene encodes CDR1 MNHNS and CDR2 SASEGT.

The chain employs TRBV14 and TRBJ2-1; the match to TRBD2 covers 9 bases. The J segment lost 6 bases and the V segment lost 1 base, leaving 7 bases of the junction unmatched. Germline values: CDR1 SGHDN, CDR2 FVKESK. This CDR3 spans 16 amino acids. This CDR3 reads CASSQVGLAGFNEQFF. The CDR3 region has the DNA TGTGCCAGCAGCCAAGTGGGGCTAGCGGGGTTCAATGAGCAGTTCTTC.

The chain has TRBV4-3 and TRBJ1-4; the D is unclear. The length of the CDR3 is 17 residues. The germline V gene has CDR1 LGHNA and CDR2 YSLEER. Trimming removed 4 bases at V and 0 bases at J, with 15 bases between. The CDR3 coding sequence is TGCGCCAGCAGCCCTAGATGGCCCCTTGCAACTAATGAAAAACTGTTTTTT. Translated, it gives CASSPRWPLATNEKLFF.

The chain links TRBV5-1 to TRBJ2-3; the D is unclear. The germline V gene has CDR1 SGHRS and CDR2 YFSETQ. V dropped 1 base and J dropped 6 bases, with 6 bases sitting between them. The CDR3 is 12 amino acids. CDR3 coding DNA: TGCGCCAGCAGCTTGCTCAGGGATACGCAGTATTTT. Translating gives CASSLLRDTQYF. Using reference TRBV5-1 and TRBJ2-3 for the parts outside the CDR3, the full variable domain is KAGVTQTPRYLIKTRGQQVTLSCSPISGHRSVSWYQQTPGQGLQFLFEYFSETQRNKGNFPGRFSGRQFSNSRSEMNVSTLELGDSALYLCASSLLRDTQYFGPGTRLTVL.

The chain recombines TRBV28 with TRBJ2-7; D possibly corresponds to TRBD2 (6 bases). This CDR3 has 14 amino acids. V lost 3 bases, J lost 1 base, and 10 bases lay in between. Germline-derived CDR1 and CDR2 are MDHEN and SYDVKM. In nucleotides, the CDR3 is TGTGCCAGCAGTTTTCTCCGGGGGTCCTACGAGCAGTACTTC. Translation: CASSFLRGSYEQYF.

CDR3 bases: TGTGCCAGCTCACCAAGATCAGAAGAGACCCAGTACTTC. Its translation is CASSPRSEETQYF. The J gene is TRBJ2-5, the V gene TRBV18; D is uncertain. Germline CDR1 is KGHSH and CDR2 is LQKENI. The V end lost 2 bases, the J end lost 3 bases, and 7 bases lay between the germline ends. The CDR3 is 13 residues long. The variable domain in full, with the rest retrieved from reference TRBV18 and TRBJ2-5, is NAGVMQNPRHLVRRRGQEARLRCSPMKGHSHVYWYRQLPEEGLKFMVYLQKENIIDESGMPKERFSAEFPKEGPSILRIQQVVRGDSAAYFCASSPRSEETQYFGPGTRLLVL.

The rearrangement joins TRBV10-1 to TRBJ2-7; D not resolved. Germline CDR1 and CDR2: WNHNN and SYGVQD (reference sequence). The CDR3 length is 15 residues. The V gene lost 2 bases and the J gene lost 0 bases, with 11 bases spanning the gap. The CDR3 spells CASSEDSTYSYEQYF. The CDR3 DNA sequence: TGCGCCAGCAGTGAGGACTCAACATACTCCTACGAGCAGTACTTC.

The chain uses TRBV11-2 and TRBJ1-2; TRBD1 is a possible D gene (6 bases). Per the germline V gene, CDR1 is SGHAT and CDR2 is FQNNGV. With 5 bases removed from V and 4 bases from J, the gap between germline ends came to 14 bases. The CDR3 covers 14 residues. The CDR3 DNA sequence: TGTGCCAGCAGCCCCCACAGGGAAGGCTATGGCTACACCTTC. Its protein is CASSPHREGYGYTF.

On this clone itself: This sample includes further DNA sequences coding for the same CDR3. The CDR3: CASSFAGGYEQYF. The DNA for the CDR3 is TGCGCCAGCAGCTTTGCGGGGGGGTACGAGCAGTACTTC. The chain joins TRBV5-1 to TRBJ2-7; 9 bases are shared with TRBD2. Trimming at V came to 2 bases and at J to 4 bases, leaving 1 base not matched to a gene. The germline V gene encodes CDR1 SGHRS and CDR2 YFSETQ. The CDR3 spans 13 residues.

The chain joins TRBV7-3 to TRBJ2-5; 9 bases are shared with TRBD1. The J call may be incorrect, as the DNA end agrees better with TRBJ2-7. The CDR3 consists of 15 residues. Looked up from germline, CDR1 is SGHTA and CDR2 is FQGTGA. CDR3 sequence: CASSPMTGGNYEQYF. CDR3 sequence (DNA): TGTGCCAGCAGCCCTATGACAGGGGGAAACTACGAGCAGTACTTC.

The gene calls are TRBV6-5 and TRBJ2-7, with a possible D match to TRBD1 (5 bases). Germline loops: CDR1 MNHEY, CDR2 SVGAGI. V was cut by 0 bases and J by 5 bases, with 14 bases left in between. This CDR3 spans 15 amino acids. CDR3 protein: CASSYSYQGINEQYF. CDR3 in DNA: TGTGCCAGCAGTTACTCGTATCAGGGTATCAACGAGCAGTACTTC.

The chain uses TRBV6-6 and TRBJ1-4; 8 bases align to TRBD1. The CDR3 contains 15 residues. V lost 4 bases and J lost 7; bases outside the gene matches: 8. Germline V lookup: CDR1 MNHNY, CDR2 SVGAGI (reference sequence). This CDR3 is CASSSPGQAPEKLFF. CDR3 coding DNA: TGTGCCAGCAGTTCCCCGGGACAGGCCCCTGAAAAACTGTTTTTT.